These T cell receptor beta chains were read from a single sample in a study of Ad26.COV2.S vaccination and SARS-CoV-2 variants. Libraries were prepared by immunoSEQ multiplex PCR; TCRdb keeps only in-frame clonotypes and omits some of them. The sample comprises around 400,000 clones, 80% to 90% of which are singletons, and about 7.1% rests with the top ten. This material consisted of peripheral blood, taken in a trial of Ad26.COV2.S vaccine versus placebo. The receptor source for this set is a person aged 18-60 years who received the Ad26.COV2.S COVID-19 vaccine or a placebo. The CDR3 runs from the conserved cysteine through the conserved F or W. D genes are given only for firm matches. Some rows have no size entry. The others give once, few or many, or a class for an expanded clone.

D gene	V gene	J gene	clone size	CDR3 DNA	CDR3 protein
NA	TRBV4-3	TRBJ1-2	NA	TGCGCCAGCAGCCAAGAGGGACACCCGGGAAACTATGGCTACACCTTC	CASSQEGHPGNYGYTF
NA	TRBV19	TRBJ1-4	once	TGTGCCAGCAAAGACGGAGAAAAACTGTTTTTT	CASKDGEKLFF
TRBD1	TRBV7-2	TRBJ1-2	NA	TGTGCCAGCAGCTCCCGGGACAGGGGTGGCTACACCTTC	CASSSRDRGGYTF
TRBD2	TRBV11-2	TRBJ2-3	NA	TGTGCCAGCAGCTCACTGGGACTAGCGGAGTTCACAGATACGCAGTATTTT	CASSSLGLAEFTDTQYF
NA	TRBV6-5	TRBJ2-3	NA	TGTGCCAGCAGTTGGACTGGCACAGATACGCAGTATTTT	CASSWTGTDTQYF
TRBD2	TRBV11-2	TRBJ2-3	NA	TGTGCCAGCAGCTTAATCACCCTAGCGGGAGGGCCCACAGATACGCAGTATTTT	CASSLITLAGGPTDTQYF
NA	TRBV23-1	TRBJ1-2	NA	TGCGCCAGCAGTCAATCGACGGTCGGAGAGCTCAAGCCCAAACAATGTGGCTACACCTTC	CASSQSTVGELKPKQCGYTF
NA	TRBV27	TRBJ1-5	NA	TGTGCCAGCAGTTTATACCCGGGCAATCAGCCCCAGCATTTT	CASSLYPGNQPQHF
NA	TRBV12-2	TRBJ2-3	few	TGTGCAAGTCGCGCCAGACCCGGGACTAGCGGGAGGAAGAGCACAGATACGCAGTATTTT	CASRARPGTSGRKSTDTQYF
NA	TRBV3-1/TRBV3-2	TRBJ2-1	NA	TGTGCCAGCAGTCCTAGCGACTACTACAATGAGCAGTTCTTC	CASSPSDYYNEQFF
NA	TRBV10-3	TRBJ2-1	NA	TGTGCCATCAGTGTGACAGGCTACAATGAGCAGTTCTTC	CAISVTGYNEQFF
NA	TRBV19	TRBJ2-5	NA	TGTGCCAGTAGTATGGGTCAGGGGATCTTAAAGACCCAGTACTTC	CASSMGQGILKTQYF
NA	TRBV19	TRBJ1-5	NA	TGTGCCAGTAGGTGGGGCAATCAGCCCCAGCATTTT	CASRWGNQPQHF
NA	TRBV3-1/TRBV3-2	TRBJ2-7	few	TGTGCCAGCAGCCCCCTCGGCCCCTGGAGACAACCCTACGAGCAGTACTTC	CASSPLGPWRQPYEQYF
NA	TRBV3-1/TRBV3-2	TRBJ1-4	NA	TGTGCCAGCAGCCGGGCAGGGACCTCCTCAACTAATGAAAAACTGTTTTTT	CASSRAGTSSTNEKLFF
TRBD1	TRBV11-3	TRBJ1-3	few	TGTGCCAGCAGCTCCCCGGGACAGATCTCTGGAAACACCATATATTTT	CASSSPGQISGNTIYF
NA	TRBV25-1	TRBJ2-1	NA	TGTGCCAGCAGTGGCTACCTGGGCTCCTACAATGAGCAGTTCTTC	CASSGYLGSYNEQFF
TRBD1	TRBV5-6	TRBJ2-4	NA	TGTGCCAGCAGCCTACAGGGGGCGTCGGACATTCAGTACTTC	CASSLQGASDIQYF
NA	TRBV6-1	TRBJ2-7	few	TGTGCCAGCAGTGAAGCCTGGAGCCAGCAGTACTTC	CASSEAWSQQYF
NA	TRBV11-2	TRBJ2-7	NA	TGTGCCAGCAGGCGCGGAGGGGGGGGGCCCACCTCCTACGAGCAGTACTTC	CASRRGGGGPTSYEQYF
NA	TRBV7-9	TRBJ1-6	NA	TGTGCCAGCAGCTCCGACCTTAATTCACCCCTCCACTTT	CASSSDLNSPLHF
NA	TRBV6-5	TRBJ1-5	NA	TGTGCCAGCAGTATCCGGGACACCACCAATCAGCCCCAGCATTTT	CASSIRDTTNQPQHF